This record concerns one T cell receptor beta chain sequence. Its antigen is undetermined. The CDR3 runs 15 residues. The V gene lost 4 bases and the J gene lost 1 base, with 13 bases spanning the gap. Per the germline V gene, CDR1 is SGHAT and CDR2 is FQDESV (reference sequence). This record comes from a study of T cell repertoires in cytomegalovirus infection. Study-level background: The public TCR beta signatures pointed to both CMV infection and matching HLA type.

MiXCR was run by TCRdb on the reads, yielding one entry per CDR3 protein. The table shows roughly 920,000 distinct CDR3 sequences, with 30% to 40% occurring only once. This clonotype was obtained from a human donor in good health (CMV status not recorded). Some clones in this sample may be carry-over from other donors' samples. The sample was cultured CD8+ T cells from PBMCs, taken from culture after CMV antigen stimulation. This chain links TRBV11-1 with TRBJ2-5, with D perhaps TRBD1 or TRBD2 (5 bases each). CDR3 coding DNA: TGTGCCAGCAGCTGGATGCCGAGGGGCCAAGAGACCCAGTACTTC. This codes for CASSWMPRGQETQYF.